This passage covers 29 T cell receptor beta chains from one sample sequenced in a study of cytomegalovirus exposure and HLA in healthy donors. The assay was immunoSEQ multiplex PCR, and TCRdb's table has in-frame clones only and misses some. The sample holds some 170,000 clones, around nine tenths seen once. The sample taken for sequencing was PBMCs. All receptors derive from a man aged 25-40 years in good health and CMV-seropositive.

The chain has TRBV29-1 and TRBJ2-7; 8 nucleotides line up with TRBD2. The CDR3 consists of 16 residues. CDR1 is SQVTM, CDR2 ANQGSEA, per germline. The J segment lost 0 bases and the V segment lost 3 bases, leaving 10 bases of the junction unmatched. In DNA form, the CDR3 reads TGCAGCGTTGAGTTACGGAGCGGGGGCAGCTCCTACGAGCAGTACTTC. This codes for CSVELRSGGSSYEQYF.

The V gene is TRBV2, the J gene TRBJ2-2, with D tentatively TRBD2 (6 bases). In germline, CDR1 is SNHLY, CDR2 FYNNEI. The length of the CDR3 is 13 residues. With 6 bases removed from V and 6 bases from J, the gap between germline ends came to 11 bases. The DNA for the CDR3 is TGTGCCAGCAGGAGTCAGCGGGCCGGGGAGCTGTTTTTT. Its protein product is CASRSQRAGELFF.

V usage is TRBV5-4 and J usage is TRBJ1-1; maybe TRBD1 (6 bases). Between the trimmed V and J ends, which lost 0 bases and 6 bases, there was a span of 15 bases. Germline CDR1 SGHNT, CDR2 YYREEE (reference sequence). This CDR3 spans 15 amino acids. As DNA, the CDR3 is TGTGCCAGCAGCTTGGATCGCCAGGGGCCCTCTGAAGCTTTCTTT. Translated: CASSLDRQGPSEAFF.

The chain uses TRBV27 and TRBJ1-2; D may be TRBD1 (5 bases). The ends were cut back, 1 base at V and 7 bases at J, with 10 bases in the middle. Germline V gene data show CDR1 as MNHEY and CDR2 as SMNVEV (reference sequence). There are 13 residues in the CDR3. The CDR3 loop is CASSLFRESGYTF. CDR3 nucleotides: TGTGCCAGCAGTTTATTCAGGGAGAGTGGCTACACCTTC.

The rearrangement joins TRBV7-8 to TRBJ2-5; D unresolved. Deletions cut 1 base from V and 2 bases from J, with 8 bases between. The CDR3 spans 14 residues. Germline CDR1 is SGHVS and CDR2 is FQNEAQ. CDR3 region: CASSLVQTQETQYF. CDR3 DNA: TGTGCCAGCAGCTTAGTCCAGACGCAAGAGACCCAGTACTTC.

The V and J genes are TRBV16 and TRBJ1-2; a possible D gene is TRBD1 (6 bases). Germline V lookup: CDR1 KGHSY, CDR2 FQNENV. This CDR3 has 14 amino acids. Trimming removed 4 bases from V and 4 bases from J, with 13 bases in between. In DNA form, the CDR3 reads TGTGCCAGCAGCCCCGCAGGGGAAGGCTATGGCTACACCTTC. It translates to CASSPAGEGYGYTF.

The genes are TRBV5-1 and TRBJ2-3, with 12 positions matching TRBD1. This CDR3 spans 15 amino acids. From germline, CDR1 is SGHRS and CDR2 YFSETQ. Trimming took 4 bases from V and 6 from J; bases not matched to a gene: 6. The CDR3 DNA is TGCGCCAGCAGCATCCTCGGGACAGGGGGCGATACGCAGTATTTT. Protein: CASSILGTGGDTQYF.

CDR3: CASSPLLAGVTDTQYF. The CDR3 DNA sequence: TGTGCCAGCAGTCCCCTCCTTGCGGGGGTAACAGATACGCAGTATTTT. This rearrangement joins TRBV28 to TRBJ2-3; TRBD2 aligns across 7 bases. CDR3 length equals 16 residues. CDR1 MDHEN and CDR2 SYDVKM come from the germline V gene. J lost 3 bases, V lost 5 bases, and 11 bases had no gene match. Based on the CDR3 plus reference TRBV28 and TRBJ2-3, the full variable domain is DVKVTQSSRYLVKRTGEKVFLECVQDMDHENMFWYRQDPGLGLRLIYFSYDVKMKEKGDIPEGYSVSREKKERFSLILESASTNQTSMYLCASSPLLAGVTDTQYFGPGTRLTVL.

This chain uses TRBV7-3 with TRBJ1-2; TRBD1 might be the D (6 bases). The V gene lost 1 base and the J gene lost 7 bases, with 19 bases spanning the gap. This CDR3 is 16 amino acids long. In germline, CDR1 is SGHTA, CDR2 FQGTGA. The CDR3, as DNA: TGTGCCAGCAGCTTAAGGGGGCCGGGATCCTCTAGTGGCTACACCTTC. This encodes CASSLRGPGSSSGYTF.

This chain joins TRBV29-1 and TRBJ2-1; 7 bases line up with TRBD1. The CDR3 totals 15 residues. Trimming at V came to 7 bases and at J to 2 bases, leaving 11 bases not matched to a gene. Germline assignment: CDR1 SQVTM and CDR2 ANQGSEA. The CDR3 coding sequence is TGCAGCGCCGACAAGGGGGCGACAACCTACAATGAGCAGTTCTTC. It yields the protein CSADKGATTYNEQFF.

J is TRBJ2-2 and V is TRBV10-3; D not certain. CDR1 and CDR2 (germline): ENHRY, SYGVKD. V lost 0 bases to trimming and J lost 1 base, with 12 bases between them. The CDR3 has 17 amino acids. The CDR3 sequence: CAISESLPTLNTGELFF. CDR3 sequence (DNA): TGTGCCATCAGTGAGTCGCTACCGACTTTGAACACCGGGGAGCTGTTTTTT.

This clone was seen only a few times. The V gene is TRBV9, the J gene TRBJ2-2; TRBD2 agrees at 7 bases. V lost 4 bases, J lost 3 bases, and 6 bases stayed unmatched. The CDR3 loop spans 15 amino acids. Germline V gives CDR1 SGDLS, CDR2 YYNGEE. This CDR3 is CASSLSSGYTGELFF. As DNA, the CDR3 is TGTGCCAGCAGCCTAAGTAGCGGGTACACCGGGGAGCTGTTTTTT.

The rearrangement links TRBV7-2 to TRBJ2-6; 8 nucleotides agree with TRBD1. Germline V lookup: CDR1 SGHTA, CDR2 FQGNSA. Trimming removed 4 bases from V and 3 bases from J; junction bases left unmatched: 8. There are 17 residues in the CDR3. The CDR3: CASSSRGRDGGANVLTF. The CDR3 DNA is TGTGCCAGCAGCTCCAGGGGGCGCGACGGTGGGGCCAACGTCCTGACTTTC.

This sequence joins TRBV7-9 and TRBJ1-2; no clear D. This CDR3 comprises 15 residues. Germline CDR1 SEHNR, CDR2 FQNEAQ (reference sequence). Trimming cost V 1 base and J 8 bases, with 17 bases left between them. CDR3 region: CASSLEWAEVSGYTF. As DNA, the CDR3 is TGTGCCAGCAGCTTAGAATGGGCAGAGGTCAGCGGCTACACCTTC.

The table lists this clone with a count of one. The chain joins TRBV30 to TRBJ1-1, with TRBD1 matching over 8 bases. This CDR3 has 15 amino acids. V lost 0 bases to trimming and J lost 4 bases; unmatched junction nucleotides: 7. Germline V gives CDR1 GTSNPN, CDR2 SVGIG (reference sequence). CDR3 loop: CAWSVRKTGGTEAFF. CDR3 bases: TGTGCCTGGAGTGTACGGAAAACAGGGGGCACTGAAGCTTTCTTT.

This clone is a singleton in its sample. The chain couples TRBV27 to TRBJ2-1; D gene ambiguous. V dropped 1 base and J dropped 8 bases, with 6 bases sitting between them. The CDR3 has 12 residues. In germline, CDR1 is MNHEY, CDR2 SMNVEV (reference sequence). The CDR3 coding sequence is TGTGCCAGCAGTTTATTAAACCATGAGCAGTTCTTC. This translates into CASSLLNHEQFF.

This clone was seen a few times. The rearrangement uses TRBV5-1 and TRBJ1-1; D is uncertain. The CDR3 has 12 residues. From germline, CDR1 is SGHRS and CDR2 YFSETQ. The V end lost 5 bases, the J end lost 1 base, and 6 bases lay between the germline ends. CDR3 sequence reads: CASRVENTEAFF. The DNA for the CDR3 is TGCGCCAGCAGGGTCGAGAACACTGAAGCTTTCTTT.

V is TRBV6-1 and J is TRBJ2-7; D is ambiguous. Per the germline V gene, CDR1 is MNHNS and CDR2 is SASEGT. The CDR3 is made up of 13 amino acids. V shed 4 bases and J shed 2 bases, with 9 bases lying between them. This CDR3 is CASSAGGTYEQYF. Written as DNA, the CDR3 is TGTGCCAGCAGTGCTGGCGGTACCTACGAGCAGTACTTC.

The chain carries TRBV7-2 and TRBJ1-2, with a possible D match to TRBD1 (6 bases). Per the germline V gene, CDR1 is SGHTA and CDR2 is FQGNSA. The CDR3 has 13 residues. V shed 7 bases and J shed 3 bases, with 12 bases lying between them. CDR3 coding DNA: TGTGCCAGCACCCCCCAGGGGCACTATGGCTACACCTTC. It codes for CASTPQGHYGYTF.

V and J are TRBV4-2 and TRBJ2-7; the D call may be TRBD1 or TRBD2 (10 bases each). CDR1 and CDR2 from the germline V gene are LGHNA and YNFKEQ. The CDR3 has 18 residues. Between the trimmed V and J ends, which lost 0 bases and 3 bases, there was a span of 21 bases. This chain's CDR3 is CASSQEGQGLAGDYEQYF. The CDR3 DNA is TGTGCCAGCAGCCAAGAGGGACAGGGGCTAGCGGGAGACTACGAGCAGTACTTC.

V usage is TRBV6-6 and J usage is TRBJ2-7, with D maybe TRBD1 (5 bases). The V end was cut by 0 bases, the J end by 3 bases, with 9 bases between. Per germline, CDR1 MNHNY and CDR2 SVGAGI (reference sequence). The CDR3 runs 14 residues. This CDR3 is CASSYSKDIYEQYF. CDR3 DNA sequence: TGTGCCAGCAGTTACTCGAAGGACATCTACGAGCAGTACTTC.

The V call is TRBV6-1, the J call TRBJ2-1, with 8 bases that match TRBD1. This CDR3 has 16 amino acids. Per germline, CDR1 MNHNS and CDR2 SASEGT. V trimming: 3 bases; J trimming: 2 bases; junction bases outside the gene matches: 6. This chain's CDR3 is CASSETQGGTYNEQFF. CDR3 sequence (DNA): TGTGCCAGCAGTGAGACACAGGGGGGCACCTACAATGAGCAGTTCTTC.

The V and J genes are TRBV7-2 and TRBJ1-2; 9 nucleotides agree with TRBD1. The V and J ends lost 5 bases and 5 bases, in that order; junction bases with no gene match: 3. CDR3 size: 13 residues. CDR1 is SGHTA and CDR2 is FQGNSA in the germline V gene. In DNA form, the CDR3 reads TGTGCCAGCAGCCGGGGACAGGGATATGGCTACACCTTC. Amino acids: CASSRGQGYGYTF.

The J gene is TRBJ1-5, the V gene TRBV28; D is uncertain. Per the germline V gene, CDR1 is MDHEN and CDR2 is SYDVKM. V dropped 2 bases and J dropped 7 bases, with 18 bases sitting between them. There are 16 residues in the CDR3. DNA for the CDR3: TGTGCCAGCAGTTTAGGCGTGGGCCCCCCCGCACAGCCCCAGCATTTT. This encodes CASSLGVGPPAQPQHF.

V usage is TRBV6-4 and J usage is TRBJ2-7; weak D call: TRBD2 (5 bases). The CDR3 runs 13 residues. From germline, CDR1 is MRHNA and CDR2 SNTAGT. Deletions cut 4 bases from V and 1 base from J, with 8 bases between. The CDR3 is CASSVEDSYEQYF. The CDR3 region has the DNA TGTGCCAGCAGTGTGGAGGATTCCTACGAGCAGTACTTC.

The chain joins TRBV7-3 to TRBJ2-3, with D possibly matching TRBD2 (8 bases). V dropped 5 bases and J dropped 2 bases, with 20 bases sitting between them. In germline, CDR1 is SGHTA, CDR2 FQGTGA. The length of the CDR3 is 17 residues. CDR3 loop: CASSQGVAGSFTDTQYF. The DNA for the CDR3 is TGTGCCAGCAGCCAGGGGGTAGCGGGGTCTTTCACAGATACGCAGTATTTT.

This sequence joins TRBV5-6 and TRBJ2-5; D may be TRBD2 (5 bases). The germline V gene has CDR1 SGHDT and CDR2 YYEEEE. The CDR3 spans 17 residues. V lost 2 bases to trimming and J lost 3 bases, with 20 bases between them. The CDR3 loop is CASSFSTGYLLKETQYF. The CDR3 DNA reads TGTGCCAGCAGCTTTTCTACGGGGTACCTTTTAAAAGAGACCCAGTACTTC.

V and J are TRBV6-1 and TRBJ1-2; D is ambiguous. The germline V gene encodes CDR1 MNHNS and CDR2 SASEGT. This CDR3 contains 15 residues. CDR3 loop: CVSRLSALLNYGYTF. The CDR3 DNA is TGTGTCAGTCGCCTATCGGCCCTACTCAACTATGGCTACACCTTC.

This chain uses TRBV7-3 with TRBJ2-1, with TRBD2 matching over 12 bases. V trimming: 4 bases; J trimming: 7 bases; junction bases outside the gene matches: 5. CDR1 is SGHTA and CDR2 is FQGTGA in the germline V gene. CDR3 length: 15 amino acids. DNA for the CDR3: TGTGCCAGCAGCTCCACCGGGACTAGCGGGAATGAGCAGTTCTTC. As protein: CASSSTGTSGNEQFF.